The sequence of this TCR beta chain was determined in a study of beta chain features in type 1 diabetes. Notes on this clone: What it binds is unknown.

The CDR3 totals 11 residues. V lost 6 bases and J lost 7, with 9 bases in between. CDR1 and CDR2 (germline): MDHEN, SYDVKM. Study results and limitations: Among patients with Type 1 diabetes, TCRB CDR3s were moderately but significantly shorter in every one of the four CD4+ subsets. TCRB repertoires of naive, central memory and Treg cells appeared more similar among patients than among healthy donors.

Sorting of CD4+ naive, central memory, regulatory and stem cell-like memory cells was performed via CD45RO/CCR7/CD25/CD127/CD95/CD27. Sequencing targeted expressed TCRB transcripts, as all isolated RNA had been reverse transcribed. TCRdb keeps only in-frame clones here, not all; method: immunoSEQ multiplex PCR. There are some 150,000 clones in the sample; around 9.7% occur only once, and 0.65% to 0.9% lies in the top ten. What was sequenced was central memory CD4+ T cells from blood. This rearrangement joins TRBV28 to TRBJ1-2; D uncertain. The TCR sequence derives from a woman in her twenties or thirties with type 1 diabetes. The CDR3 sequence is CASSGRGGYTF. In DNA, the CDR3 is TGTGCCAGCAGCGGACGGGGTGGCTACACCTTC.